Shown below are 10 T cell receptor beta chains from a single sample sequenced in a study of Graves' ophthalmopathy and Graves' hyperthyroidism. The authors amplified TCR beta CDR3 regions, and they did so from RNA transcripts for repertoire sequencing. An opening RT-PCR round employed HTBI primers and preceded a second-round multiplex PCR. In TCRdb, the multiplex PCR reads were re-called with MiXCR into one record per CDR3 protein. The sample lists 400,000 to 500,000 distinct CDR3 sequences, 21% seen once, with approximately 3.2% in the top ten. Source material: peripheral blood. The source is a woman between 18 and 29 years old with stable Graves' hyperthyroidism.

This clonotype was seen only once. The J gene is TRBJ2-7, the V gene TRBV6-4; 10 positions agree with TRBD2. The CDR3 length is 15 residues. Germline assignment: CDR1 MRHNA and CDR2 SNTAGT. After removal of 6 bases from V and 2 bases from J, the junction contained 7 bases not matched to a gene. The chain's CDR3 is CASSLKSGGAYEQYF. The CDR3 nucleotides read TGTGCCAGCAGCTTAAAGAGCGGGGGGGCCTACGAGCAGTACTTC.

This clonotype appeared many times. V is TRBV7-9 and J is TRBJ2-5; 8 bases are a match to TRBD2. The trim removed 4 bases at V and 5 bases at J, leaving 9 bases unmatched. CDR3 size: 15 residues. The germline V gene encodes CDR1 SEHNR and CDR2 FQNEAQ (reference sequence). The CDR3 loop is CASSWERGSWETQYF. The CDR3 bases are TGTGCCAGCAGCTGGGAGCGGGGGTCGTGGGAGACCCAGTACTTC.

The CDR3 here is CASSYHQSRTGGPYEQYF. CDR3 DNA: TGTGCCAGCAGTTACCACCAATCAAGGACAGGGGGTCCCTACGAGCAGTACTTC. This chain joins TRBV28 and TRBJ2-7; 10 positions agree with TRBD1. The CDR3 has 18 residues. The V and J ends lost 4 bases and 2 bases, in that order; junction bases with no gene match: 14. Per germline, CDR1 MDHEN and CDR2 SYDVKM.

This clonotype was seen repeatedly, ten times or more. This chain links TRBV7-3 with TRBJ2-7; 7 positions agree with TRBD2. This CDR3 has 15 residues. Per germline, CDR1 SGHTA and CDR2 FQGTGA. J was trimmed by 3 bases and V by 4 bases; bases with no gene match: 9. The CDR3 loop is CASSSQSGINYEQYF. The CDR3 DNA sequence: TGTGCCAGCAGCTCTCAAAGCGGGATCAACTACGAGCAGTACTTC.

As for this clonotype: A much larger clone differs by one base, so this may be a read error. The CDR3 reads CAISSRQTFFGEAFF. Written as DNA, the CDR3 is TGTGCCATCAGCTCGCGACAGACCTTTTTTGGGGAAGCTTTCTTT. The gene calls are TRBV10-3 and TRBJ1-1, with a tentative D call TRBD1 (5 bases). Germline V gives CDR1 ENHRY, CDR2 SYGVKD. CDR3 length: 15 amino acids. V was cut by 6 bases and J by 8 bases, with 22 bases left in between.

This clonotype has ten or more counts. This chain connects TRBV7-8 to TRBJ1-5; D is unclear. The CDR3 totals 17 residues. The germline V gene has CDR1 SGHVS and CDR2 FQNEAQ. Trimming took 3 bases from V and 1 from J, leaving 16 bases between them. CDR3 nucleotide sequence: TGTGCCAGCAGCTTTGATTTTAAGGCGGAGAGCAATCAGCCCCAGCATTTT. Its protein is CASSFDFKAESNQPQHF.

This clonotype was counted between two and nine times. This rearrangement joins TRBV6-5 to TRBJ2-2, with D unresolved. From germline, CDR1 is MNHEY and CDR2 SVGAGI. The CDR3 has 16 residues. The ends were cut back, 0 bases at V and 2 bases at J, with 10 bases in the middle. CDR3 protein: CASSYSRRTNTGELFF. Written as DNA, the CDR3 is TGTGCCAGCAGTTACTCGAGAAGGACCAACACCGGGGAGCTGTTTTTT.

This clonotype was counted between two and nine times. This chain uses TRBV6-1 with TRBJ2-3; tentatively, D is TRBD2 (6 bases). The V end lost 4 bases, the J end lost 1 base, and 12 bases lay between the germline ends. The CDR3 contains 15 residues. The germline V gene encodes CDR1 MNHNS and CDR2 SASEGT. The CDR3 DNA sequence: TGTGCCAGCAGTGTCGGAATAGCGGGCACAGATACGCAGTATTTT. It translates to CASSVGIAGTDTQYF.

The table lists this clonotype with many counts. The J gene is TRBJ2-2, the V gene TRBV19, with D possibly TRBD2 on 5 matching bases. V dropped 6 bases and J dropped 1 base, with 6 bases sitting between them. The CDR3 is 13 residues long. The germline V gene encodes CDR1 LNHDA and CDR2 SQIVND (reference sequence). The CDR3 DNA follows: TGTGCCAGTAGGGACTTGAACACCGGGGAGCTGTTTTTT. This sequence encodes CASRDLNTGELFF.

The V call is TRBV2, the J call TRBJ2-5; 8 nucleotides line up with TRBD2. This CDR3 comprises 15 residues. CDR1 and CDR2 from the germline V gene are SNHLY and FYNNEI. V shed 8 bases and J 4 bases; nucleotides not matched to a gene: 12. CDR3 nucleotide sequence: TGTGCCAGCTTTTGGGAACTAGCGGCGAGAGAGACCCAGTACTTC. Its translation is CASFWELAARETQYF.